The 9 T cell receptor beta chains reported below all come from one sample, sequenced in a study of blood T cell repertoires in COVID-19. Data came from immunoSEQ multiplex PCR; TCRdb stores just in-frame clones and leaves some out. Of 90,000 to 110,000 clones in the sample, around four fifths were seen once. Sequencing used peripheral blood. The receptors derive from an older woman with acute or convalescent COVID-19.

V is TRBV3-1 (or the pseudogene TRBV3-2) and J is TRBJ2-1; 11 bases align to TRBD2. Germline CDR1 reads LGHDT; CDR2 reads YNNKEL (reference sequence). V shed 5 bases, J shed 2 bases, and the junction held 11 bases outside the gene matches. The CDR3 has 18 residues. The CDR3, as DNA: TGTGCCAGCAGCGGGACTAGCGGTCCGGCGGGGGCCTACAATGAGCAGTTCTTC. This sequence encodes CASSGTSGPAGAYNEQFF.

The chain employs TRBV9 and TRBJ2-5; 16 bases agree with TRBD2. Germline CDR1 and CDR2: SGDLS and YYNGEE. This CDR3 comprises 18 residues. V gave up 4 bases and J gave up 1 base; unmatched junction bases: 7. The CDR3 sequence: CASSKRGLAGGLQETQYF. CDR3 bases: TGTGCCAGCAGCAAGCGGGGACTAGCGGGGGGGCTCCAAGAGACCCAGTACTTC.

The chain joins TRBV19 to TRBJ2-1; 8 nucleotides line up with TRBD1. The CDR3 consists of 12 residues. Germline V CDR1 and CDR2: LNHDA, SQIVND (reference sequence). The V and J ends lost 6 bases and 6 bases, in that order; junction bases with no gene match: 1. CDR3 in amino acids: CASRDRVNEQFF. The CDR3 DNA reads TGTGCCAGTAGGGACAGGGTCAATGAGCAGTTCTTC.

The chain has TRBV5-6 and TRBJ2-1; 8 nucleotides match TRBD1. The trim removed 6 bases at V and 6 bases at J, leaving 20 bases unmatched. Germline CDR1 is SGHDT and CDR2 is YYEEEE. The length of the CDR3 is 18 residues. CDR3: CASIFRTGKSLGGNEQFF. Written as DNA, the CDR3 is TGTGCCAGCATCTTCCGGACAGGGAAAAGTTTAGGGGGCAATGAGCAGTTCTTC.

The rearrangement uses TRBV3-1 (or the pseudogene TRBV3-2) and TRBJ2-1; perhaps TRBD2 as D (6 bases). The V gene lost 1 base and the J gene lost 8 bases, with 9 bases spanning the gap. Germline CDR1 LGHDT, CDR2 YNNKEL (reference sequence). The CDR3 totals 13 residues. DNA for the CDR3: TGTGCCAGCAGCCAAGTCGGGACTGATGAGCAGTTCTTC. Protein product: CASSQVGTDEQFF.

In this sample, this clone turned up once. This chain uses TRBV28 with TRBJ2-7; D possibly corresponds to TRBD1 (5 bases). The CDR3 loop spans 16 amino acids. Germline assignment: CDR1 MDHEN and CDR2 SYDVKM. V was clipped by 5 bases and J by 2 bases, with 19 bases between them. CDR3 in DNA: TGTGCCAGCAGTCCCCCGACAGCTGTGGGGACCTACGAGCAGTACTTC. As protein: CASSPPTAVGTYEQYF.

The DNA of the CDR3 is TGCGCCAGCAGCCTAGGGGTTGGGAGCAATCAGCCCCAGCATTTT. It yields the protein CASSLGVGSNQPQHF. This chain joins TRBV4-1 and TRBJ1-5; weak D call: TRBD1 (5 bases). CDR3 size: 15 residues. Germline V gene sequence: CDR1 MGHRA, CDR2 YSYEKL. Trimming stripped 4 bases from V and 1 base from J, with 11 bases between.

The V and J genes are TRBV24-1 and TRBJ2-3, with D uncertain. Germline V gene sequence: CDR1 KGHDR, CDR2 SFDVKD. Trimming pared 0 bases from V and 1 base from J, leaving 10 bases between. The CDR3 is 16 amino acids. The CDR3 here is CATSDLRSPGTDTQYF. CDR3 DNA: TGTGCCACCAGTGATTTGCGCTCCCCGGGCACAGATACGCAGTATTTT.

The chain joins TRBV6-2 or TRBV6-3 to TRBJ2-2, with 7 bases that match TRBD2. The J segment lost 7 bases and the V segment lost 0 bases, leaving 2 bases of the junction unmatched. Germline V gene sequence: CDR1 MNHEY, CDR2 SVGEGT. There are 14 residues in the CDR3. The CDR3 coding sequence is TGTGCCAGCAGTTACTCGACGGGGGGCGGGGAGCTGTTTTTT. Translated, it gives CASSYSTGGGELFF.